The 21 T cell receptor beta chains below come from one sample, sequenced in a study of T cell repertoires in cytomegalovirus infection. TCRdb re-derived calls from the reads in MiXCR, one entry per CDR3 protein. The sample consists of about 890,000 distinct CDR3 sequences, 30% to 40% of them appearing once. These TCRs' antigens remain unknown. Here the sequenced sample was cultured CD8+ T cells from PBMCs, taken from culture after CMV antigen stimulation. The source of these receptors is a human donor in good health (CMV status not recorded). Some clones in this sample may be carry-over from other donors' samples.

The chain links TRBV29-1 to TRBJ1-1; a weak D match, TRBD1 (5 bases). The CDR3 runs 11 residues. Between the trimmed V and J ends, which lost 6 bases and 1 base, there was a span of 6 bases. CDR1 is SQVTM and CDR2 is ANQGSEA in the germline V gene. CDR3 nucleotides: TGCAGCGTAGACAGGAACACTGAAGCTTTCTTT. It is translated as CSVDRNTEAFF.

This clonotype appeared a few times. This rearrangement joins TRBV25-1 to TRBJ1-2; 7 bases are shared with TRBD1. The trim removed 3 bases at V and 2 bases at J, leaving 6 bases unmatched. Germline V lookup: CDR1 MGHDK, CDR2 SYGVNS. The CDR3 consists of 15 residues. The CDR3 DNA reads TGTGCCAGCAGTGACTGGGACAGCTTGAACTATGGCTACACCTTC. Translation: CASSDWDSLNYGYTF.

The chain uses TRBV14 and TRBJ2-1; 11 bases are shared with TRBD2. Germline CDR1 and CDR2: SGHDN and FVKESK. The CDR3 runs 17 residues. Trimming took 0 bases from V and 7 from J; bases not matched to a gene: 8. CDR3: CASSQDLGTSGGNEQFF. The CDR3 DNA is TGTGCCAGCAGCCAAGATCTTGGCACTAGCGGGGGAAATGAGCAGTTCTTC.

V and J are TRBV5-6 and TRBJ1-5, with no clear D. With 4 bases removed from V and 4 bases from J, the gap between germline ends came to 12 bases. The germline V gene encodes CDR1 SGHDT and CDR2 YYEEEE. This CDR3 is 14 amino acids long. The CDR3 loop reads CASSHSQSNQPQHF. The CDR3 DNA follows: TGTGCCAGCAGCCATTCCCAATCAAATCAGCCCCAGCATTTT.

This rearrangement joins TRBV12-3 or TRBV12-4 to TRBJ2-2; 7 nucleotides agree with TRBD2. Losses at the gene ends were 7 bases for V and 4 bases for J; bases not matched to a gene: 12. This CDR3 is 16 amino acids long. Written as DNA, the CDR3 is TGTGCCAGCACCCAATCCAGCGGGGTGGGCACCGGGGAGCTGTTTTTT. This translates into CASTQSSGVGTGELFF.

This clonotype was detected once. The chain carries TRBV6-2 or TRBV6-3 and TRBJ1-6; possibly TRBD1 for D (5 bases). Trimming shortened V by 2 bases and J by 10 bases, and 18 bases separated the two germline ends. The V gene's germline CDR1 is MNHEY and CDR2 SVGEGT. The CDR3 runs to 16 residues. The CDR3 loop reads CASSYTWDSGRSPLHF. The CDR3 DNA sequence: TGTGCCAGCAGTTACACCTGGGACTCCGGGAGGTCACCCCTCCACTTT.

This chain joins TRBV27 and TRBJ2-7; 9 bases align to TRBD2. CDR1 is MNHEY and CDR2 is SMNVEV in the germline V gene (reference sequence). V lost 8 bases, J lost 1 base, and 9 bases stayed unmatched. The CDR3 is made up of 15 amino acids. DNA of the CDR3: TGTGCCAGCGCTCCGGCGGGGGGGCGGTCCTACGAGCAGTACGTC. It encodes CASAPAGGRSYEQYV.

This clonotype was counted between two and nine times. This chain joins TRBV20-1 and TRBJ2-7; a possible D gene is TRBD1 (6 bases). The germline CDR1 and CDR2 sequences are DFQATT and SNEGSKA (reference sequence). This CDR3 comprises 13 residues. The V gene lost 5 bases and the J gene lost 2 bases, with 13 bases spanning the gap. The CDR3 nucleotides are TGCAGTGCTCGTCACAGGGTGGCCTACGAGCAGTACTTC. Its translation: CSARHRVAYEQYF.

This clonotype was seen only a few times. The CDR3 loop reads CASSQDLGTNEKLFF. The CDR3 nucleotides are TGTGCCAGCAGCCAAGATTTGGGGACTAATGAAAAACTGTTTTTT. V and J are TRBV4-2 and TRBJ1-4; D is ambiguous. Germline-derived CDR1 and CDR2 are LGHNA and YNFKEQ. Trimming took off 0 bases at V and 2 bases at J, with 7 bases between the two ends. The CDR3 is 15 residues long.

This clonotype showed up many times. This chain connects TRBV7-8 to TRBJ1-2; TRBD1 might be the D (5 bases). The V gene's germline CDR1 is SGHVS and CDR2 FQNEAQ. The germline V and J ends were trimmed by 5 bases and 4 bases, with 14 bases remaining between them. The CDR3 extends over 14 amino acids. The CDR3 sequence is CASSPRVGGYGYTF. CDR3 DNA: TGTGCCAGCAGCCCCAGGGTCGGCGGCTATGGCTACACCTTC.

The rearrangement joins TRBV7-4 to TRBJ1-3; TRBD1 matches 7 bases. Losses at the gene ends were 5 bases for V and 3 bases for J; bases not matched to a gene: 10. Germline V gives CDR1 SGHVT, CDR2 SQSDAQ. CDR3 length: 16 residues. The CDR3 spells CASSPPQGTLGNTIYF. The DNA of the CDR3 is TGTGCCAGCAGCCCTCCACAGGGGACGCTTGGAAACACCATATATTTT.

This sequence joins TRBV7-9 and TRBJ2-3; D is perhaps TRBD2 (5 bases). V was trimmed by 3 bases and J by 6 bases, leaving 13 bases between them. CDR3 size: 14 residues. Germline CDR1 reads SEHNR; CDR2 reads FQNEAQ (reference sequence). For the CDR3, the DNA is TGTGCCAGCAGCTTTTTCGGGGAGCGGGATACGCAGTATTTT. Translation gives CASSFFGERDTQYF.

The gene calls are TRBV27 and TRBJ1-2; a possible D gene is TRBD1 (5 bases). The CDR3 spans 15 residues. The V and J ends lost 6 bases and 4 bases respectively, with 18 bases between them. Germline CDR1 reads MNHEY; CDR2 reads SMNVEV (reference sequence). This CDR3 is CASSPGGLLVYGYTF. In DNA form, the CDR3 reads TGTGCCAGCAGCCCTGGGGGACTCCTGGTCTATGGCTACACCTTC.

Only a few counts were recorded for this clonotype. The chain joins TRBV6-1 to TRBJ2-3; unclear D gene. The CDR3 contains 17 residues. V was trimmed by 0 bases and J by 4 bases, leaving 17 bases between them. Germline loops: CDR1 MNHNS, CDR2 SASEGT. CDR3 amino acids: CASSEAQLVRSADTQYF. In DNA form, the CDR3 reads TGTGCCAGCAGTGAAGCGCAGTTGGTCAGAAGCGCAGATACGCAGTATTTT.

The gene calls are TRBV10-2 and TRBJ1-2; tentatively, D is TRBD1 (5 bases). The CDR3 consists of 13 residues. Germline V CDR1 and CDR2: WSHSY, SAAADI. The V and J ends lost 0 bases and 6 bases respectively, with 8 bases between them. CDR3 protein: CASSESRGDGYTF. For the CDR3, the DNA is TGCGCCAGCAGTGAGTCACGGGGGGATGGCTACACCTTC.

This clonotype was recorded a few times. V gene TRBV25-1 combines with J gene TRBJ2-3; D gene uncertain. V gave up 4 bases and J gave up 6 bases, with 14 bases separating them. This CDR3 comprises 14 residues. Germline V gives CDR1 MGHDK, CDR2 SYGVNS. Written as DNA, the CDR3 is TGTGCCAGCAGTGTTTCGGGTAGCTTCGATACGCAGTATTTT. The encoded protein is CASSVSGSFDTQYF.

A single count supports this clonotype. The junction departs from the called germline gene at one end, perhaps through a read error. The genes are TRBV15 and TRBJ2-5, with D perhaps TRBD1 or TRBD2 (5 bases each). The CDR3 runs to 14 residues. Germline V lookup: CDR1 LNHNV, CDR2 YYDKDF (reference sequence). The CDR3 bases are TGTGCCACCAACAGAGAGGGCTCAGGGGAGACCCAGTACTTC. The encoded protein is CATNREGSGETQYF.

This clonotype was recorded a few times. The V call is TRBV27, the J call TRBJ2-3; no definite D call. The CDR3 is made up of 14 amino acids. Per germline, CDR1 MNHEY and CDR2 SMNVEV (reference sequence). The V end lost 7 bases, the J end lost 0 bases, and 11 bases lay between the germline ends. The CDR3 nucleotides are TGTGCCAGCACTCAATATGCTAGCACAGATACGCAGTATTTT. Its translation is CASTQYASTDTQYF.

This clonotype was observed a single time. The chain employs TRBV7-9 and TRBJ2-7, with unresolved D. V was shortened by 2 bases and J by 7 bases, with 12 bases between the two germline ends. Germline lookup yields CDR1 SEHNR and CDR2 FQNEAQ (reference sequence). The CDR3 is 13 amino acids. The CDR3 loop reads CASSLHELGEQYV. Here the CDR3 DNA reads TGTGCCAGCAGCTTACACGAACTCGGAGAGCAGTACGTC.

The CDR3 DNA reads TGTGCCAGCAGCCAAACAGGGTCGAAACAGCCCCAGCATTTT. Translated, it gives CASSQTGSKQPQHF. The chain links TRBV14 to TRBJ1-5; perhaps TRBD1 as D (6 bases). V was clipped by 2 bases and J by 7 bases, with 12 bases between them. Germline-derived CDR1 and CDR2 are SGHDN and FVKESK. This CDR3 has 14 amino acids.

This clonotype came up a few times. V gene TRBV15 combines with J gene TRBJ2-7; 9 bases are a match to TRBD1. The trim removed 5 bases at V and 3 bases at J, leaving 8 bases unmatched. The CDR3 is made up of 15 amino acids. Germline CDR1 LNHNV, CDR2 YYDKDF (reference sequence). CDR3 nucleotides: TGTGCCACCAGCTTCCGGGACAGGGCCATCTACGAGCAGTACGTC. Translation gives CATSFRDRAIYEQYV.